This TCR beta chain was sequenced for a study of T cell repertoires in cytomegalovirus infection. At the level of the study: Shared public TCR beta signatures pointed to both CMV infection and a matching HLA type.

TCRdb re-analysed the reads in MiXCR, keeping a single row per CDR3 protein. The table has around 570,000 distinct CDR3 sequences, around 40% seen once; the top ten hold around 46%. Comment on this clonotype: Antigen: not known.

Regarding the study as a whole: In two of eight donors, the top clonotype was HLA-C-restricted CMV-specific. Public TCR beta family frequency separated CMV-and-HLA carriers, including in an independent cohort.

After removal of 2 bases from V and 5 bases from J, the junction contained 2 bases not matched to a gene. CDR3 size: 14 residues. Germline-derived CDR1 and CDR2 are SGHTA and FQGNSA. The clonotype comes from a human donor in good health (CMV status not recorded). Some clones in this sample may be carry-over from other donors' samples. Here the sequenced sample was cultured PBMCs, taken from culture after CMV antigen stimulation. The chain employs TRBV7-2 and TRBJ2-5, with 10 bases fitting TRBD2. CDR3 sequence (DNA): TGTGCCAGCAGCTTAAGCGGGGGGGCGGAGACCCAGTACTTC. It translates to CASSLSGGAETQYF.